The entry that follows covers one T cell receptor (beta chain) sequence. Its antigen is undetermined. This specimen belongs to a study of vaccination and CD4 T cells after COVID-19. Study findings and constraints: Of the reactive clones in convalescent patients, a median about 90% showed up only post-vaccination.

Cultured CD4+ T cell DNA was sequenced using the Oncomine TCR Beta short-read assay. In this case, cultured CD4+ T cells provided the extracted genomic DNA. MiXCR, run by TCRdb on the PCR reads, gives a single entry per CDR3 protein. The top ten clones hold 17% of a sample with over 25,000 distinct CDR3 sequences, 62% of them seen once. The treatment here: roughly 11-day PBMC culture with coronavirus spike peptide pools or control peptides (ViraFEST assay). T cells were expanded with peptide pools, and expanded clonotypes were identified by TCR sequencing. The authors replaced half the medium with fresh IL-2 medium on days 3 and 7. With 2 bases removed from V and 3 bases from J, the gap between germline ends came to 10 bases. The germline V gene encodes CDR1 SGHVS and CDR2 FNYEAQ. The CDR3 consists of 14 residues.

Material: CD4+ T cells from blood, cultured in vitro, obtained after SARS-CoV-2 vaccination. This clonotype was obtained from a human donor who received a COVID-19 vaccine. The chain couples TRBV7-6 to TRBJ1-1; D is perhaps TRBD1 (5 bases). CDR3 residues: CASSLRRGDTEAFF. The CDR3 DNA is TGTGCCAGCAGCTTAAGGCGGGGGGACACTGAAGCTTTCTTT.